This TCR beta chain was documented in a study of shared clonotypes between healthy human individuals. About this clone: The target antigen is unknown.

CD45RO negativity and positive selection for CCR7 defined naive CD8 cells, a population that excluded terminally differentiated effector memory CD45RA+ cells. The CDR3 spans 18 residues. From germline, CDR1 is MGHRA and CDR2 YSYEKL. V was trimmed by 2 bases and J by 0 bases, leaving 17 bases between them. General study results and limits: Non-shared clonotypes showed lower generation probabilities than clonotypes common to all four donors. Generally, estimated richness proved larger in naive subsets than it did in memory subsets. In a few donors, around 5% of naive CD4 clonotypes appeared in common.

Generated by immunoSEQ multiplex PCR, the TCRdb table keeps only in-frame clones and is missing some. The sample includes about 1,800,000 clones, roughly 95% of them seen just once. The sequenced sample was naive CD8+ T cells sorted from blood. The clonotype was recovered from a man aged 18 to 29 in good health. The genes are TRBV4-1 and TRBJ2-4; D may correspond to TRBD1 or TRBD2 (5 bases each). The CDR3 spells CASSQRNGAELAKNIQYF. In DNA form, the CDR3 reads TGCGCCAGCAGCCAAAGGAACGGGGCAGAACTAGCCAAAAACATTCAGTACTTC.